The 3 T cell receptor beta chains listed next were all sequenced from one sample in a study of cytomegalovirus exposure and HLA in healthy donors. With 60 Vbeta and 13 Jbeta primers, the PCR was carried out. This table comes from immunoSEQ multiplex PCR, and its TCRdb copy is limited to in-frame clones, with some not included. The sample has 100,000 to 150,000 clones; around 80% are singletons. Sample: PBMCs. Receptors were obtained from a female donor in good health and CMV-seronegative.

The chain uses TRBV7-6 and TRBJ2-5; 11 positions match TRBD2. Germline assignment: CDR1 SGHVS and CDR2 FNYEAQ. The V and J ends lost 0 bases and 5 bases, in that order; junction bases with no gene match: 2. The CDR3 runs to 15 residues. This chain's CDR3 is CASSLASGGVETQYF. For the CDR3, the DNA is TGTGCCAGCAGCTTAGCTAGCGGGGGGGTGGAGACCCAGTACTTC.

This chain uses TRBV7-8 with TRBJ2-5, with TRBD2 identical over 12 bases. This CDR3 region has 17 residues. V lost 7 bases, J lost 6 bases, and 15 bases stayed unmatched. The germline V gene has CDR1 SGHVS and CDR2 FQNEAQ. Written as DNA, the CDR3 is TGTGCCAGCACCTCAATGCATGGGCTAGCGGGAGGGAAGACCCAGTACTTC. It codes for CASTSMHGLAGGKTQYF. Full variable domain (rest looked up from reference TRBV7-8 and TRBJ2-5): GAGVSQSPRYKVAKRGQDVALRCDPISGHVSLFWYQQALGQGPEFLTYFQNEAQLDKSGLPSDRFFAERPEGSVSTLKIQRTQQEDSAVYLCASTSMHGLAGGKTQYFGPGTRLLVL.

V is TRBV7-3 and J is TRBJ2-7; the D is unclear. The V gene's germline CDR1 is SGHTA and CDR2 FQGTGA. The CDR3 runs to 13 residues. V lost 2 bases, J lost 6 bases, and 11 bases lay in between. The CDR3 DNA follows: TGTGCCAGCAGCTTATCATACGGCGGCGAGCAGTACTTC. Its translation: CASSLSYGGEQYF.